Below, 32 T cell receptor beta chains from the same sample are listed, as sequenced in a study of blood T cell repertoires in COVID-19. Method: immunoSEQ multiplex PCR; TCRdb's copy keeps in-frame clones and lacks some. The sample shows about 240,000 clones, 80% to 90% of them seen only once. Material for sequencing was PBMCs or T cells enriched from blood (not recorded which). Receptors originate from a woman between 40 and 50 years old who had been exposed to COVID-19.

The CDR3 region has the DNA TGTGCCAGCAGTTACGCGGGGCTAGGGAATTCACCCCTCCACTTT. Translated, it gives CASSYAGLGNSPLHF. The chain joins TRBV6-5 to TRBJ1-6, with a possible D match to TRBD1 (5 bases). V was clipped by 2 bases and J by 7 bases, with 12 bases between them. The CDR3 spans 15 residues. Looked up from germline, CDR1 is MNHEY and CDR2 is SVGAGI.

The CDR3 sequence is CASSRQGDYGYTF. DNA of the CDR3: TGTGCCAGCAGCAGACAGGGGGACTATGGCTACACCTTC. J is TRBJ1-2 and V is TRBV7-8; 9 positions agree with TRBD1. The V segment lost 5 bases and the J segment 3 bases; nucleotides outside the gene matches: 1. The germline gives CDR1 SGHVS, CDR2 FQNEAQ. The CDR3 loop spans 13 amino acids.

Notes on this clone: Sequence at one end of the junction differs from germline and may be a read error. CDR3 DNA sequence: TGTGCTAGCAGCTTAGATTTGGGACAGGGACAAGAGACCCAGTACTTC. Amino acid sequence: CASSLDLGQGQETQYF. V usage is TRBV7-7 and J usage is TRBJ2-5; TRBD1 agrees at 9 bases. The CDR3 length is 16 residues. CDR1 SSHAT and CDR2 FNYEAQ come from the germline V gene (reference sequence).

The chain joins TRBV4-3 to TRBJ2-7; D might be TRBD1 (6 bases). With 4 bases removed from V and 0 bases from J, the gap between germline ends came to 13 bases. The CDR3 runs to 15 residues. In germline, CDR1 is LGHNA, CDR2 YSLEER. In DNA, the CDR3 is TGCGCCAGCAGCCGGCTCAGGGGTAGCTCCTACGAGCAGTACTTC. Amino acids: CASSRLRGSSYEQYF.

The V call is TRBV5-1, the J call TRBJ2-5; possible D gene TRBD2, 6 bases. The CDR3 consists of 17 residues. CDR1 SGHRS and CDR2 YFSETQ come from the germline V gene. V gave up 6 bases and J gave up 2 bases, with 23 bases separating them. The CDR3 DNA follows: TGCGCCAGCAAAGGAGACTCTGCGGCGGGGCAACAAGAGACCCAGTACTTC. Protein product: CASKGDSAAGQQETQYF.

This chain links TRBV19 with TRBJ2-5; 12 bases align to TRBD1. The CDR3 runs to 15 residues. Germline CDR1 and CDR2: LNHDA and SQIVND (reference sequence). Losses at the gene ends were 4 bases for V and 4 bases for J; bases not matched to a gene: 4. The CDR3 nucleotides are TGTGCCAGTAGTAGGGGACAGGGGGCTTTAGAGACCCAGTACTTC. Its translation: CASSRGQGALETQYF. Full variable domain (rest looked up from reference TRBV19 and TRBJ2-5): DGGITQSPKYLFRKEGQNVTLSCEQNLNHDAMYWYRQDPGQGLRLIYYSQIVNDFQKGDIAEGYSVSREKKESFPLTVTSAQKNPTAFYLCASSRGQGALETQYFGPGTRLLVL.

This clone was counted ten times or more. The chain has TRBV19 and TRBJ1-2, with no clear D. The V gene lost 3 bases and the J gene lost 0 bases, with 5 bases spanning the gap. This CDR3 comprises 13 residues. Germline V gene sequence: CDR1 LNHDA, CDR2 SQIVND (reference sequence). This chain's CDR3 is CASSIDTNYGYTF. The CDR3 nucleotides are TGTGCCAGTAGTATCGACACTAACTATGGCTACACCTTC.

The chain links TRBV6-5 to TRBJ2-3, with TRBD2 matching over 9 bases. The CDR3 runs to 16 residues. Germline CDR1 and CDR2: MNHEY and SVGAGI. Trimming at V came to 3 bases and at J to 2 bases, leaving 6 bases not matched to a gene. CDR3 DNA sequence: TGTGCCAGCAGTTATCGGGTAGCGGGGGTCACAGATACGCAGTATTTT. The encoded protein is CASSYRVAGVTDTQYF.

This clone was observed a handful of times. Other DNA sequences within the sample encode an identical CDR3. This chain joins TRBV5-1 and TRBJ2-7, with 7 bases that match TRBD1. Germline CDR1 SGHRS, CDR2 YFSETQ. The CDR3 consists of 14 residues. Unmatched junction bases numbered 5, after V lost 4 bases and J lost 1 base. Here the CDR3 reads CASSAQGDSYEQYF. The CDR3 nucleotides read TGCGCCAGCAGCGCTCAGGGGGATTCCTACGAGCAGTACTTC.

The V and J genes are TRBV28 and TRBJ2-1; D gene unclear. V lost 1 base and J 2 bases, leaving 9 bases between the germline ends. Germline CDR1 and CDR2: MDHEN and SYDVKM. The CDR3 spans 15 residues. The CDR3 DNA reads TGTGCCAGCAGTTTATATCCCGACACCTACAATGAGCAGTTCTTC. It codes for CASSLYPDTYNEQFF.

This chain links TRBV5-1 with TRBJ1-2, with D possibly matching TRBD1 (6 bases). Germline V gene data show CDR1 as SGHRS and CDR2 as YFSETQ. V was pared by 3 bases and J by 2 bases, with 8 bases between. The CDR3 runs to 13 residues. The CDR3 DNA reads as TGCGCCAGCAGCTGGACAGTGAACTATGGCTACACCTTC. Its protein is CASSWTVNYGYTF.

The gene calls are TRBV28 and TRBJ1-1; D is perhaps TRBD1 (5 bases). The ends were cut back, 2 bases at V and 0 bases at J, with 7 bases in the middle. Germline V gives CDR1 MDHEN, CDR2 SYDVKM. The CDR3 is 14 amino acids. The CDR3 DNA follows: TGTGCCAGCAGTTTAGGGGGGTTGAACACTGAAGCTTTCTTT. Its translation is CASSLGGLNTEAFF.

The genes are TRBV5-6 and TRBJ1-4, with 10 bases that match TRBD1. This CDR3 is built from 14 residues. The V gene's germline CDR1 is SGHDT and CDR2 YYEEEE. The V and J ends lost 4 bases and 7 bases, in that order; junction bases with no gene match: 4. CDR3 DNA: TGTGCCAGCAGCGGGGACAGGGGAGGTGAAAAACTGTTTTTT. This codes for CASSGDRGGEKLFF.

CDR3 nucleotide sequence: TGCGCCAGCAGCTTGGCTGATAGCGGGGGGGTCGGAGAGACCCAGTACTTC. Translated, it gives CASSLADSGGVGETQYF. The V gene is TRBV5-1, the J gene TRBJ2-5; 11 positions agree with TRBD2. The CDR3 totals 17 residues. The V gene's germline CDR1 is SGHRS and CDR2 YFSETQ. Trimming cost V 0 bases and J 4 bases; bases outside gene matches: 8.

The chain has TRBV6-2 or TRBV6-3 and TRBJ1-6; weak D call: TRBD1 (5 bases). The ends were cut back, 6 bases at V and 0 bases at J, with 18 bases in the middle. The CDR3 is 18 residues long. Germline-derived CDR1 and CDR2 are MNHEY and SVGEGT. CDR3 protein: CASSPGRGGSSYNSPLHF. The CDR3 DNA follows: TGTGCCAGCAGCCCTGGGAGGGGAGGCAGCTCCTATAATTCACCCCTCCACTTT.

This chain connects TRBV5-4 to TRBJ1-2, with TRBD1 as a possible D gene (6 bases). The ends were cut back, 3 bases at V and 4 bases at J, with 13 bases in the middle. The germline V gene has CDR1 SGHNT and CDR2 YYREEE (reference sequence). The length of the CDR3 is 14 residues. CDR3 sequence: CASSSGTFTYGYTF. The CDR3 nucleotides are TGTGCCAGCAGCTCCGGGACATTTACCTATGGCTACACCTTC. The whole variable domain, filled in from reference TRBV5-4 and TRBJ1-2, reads ETGVTQSPTHLIKTRGQQVTLRCSSQSGHNTVSWYQQALGQGPQFIFQYYREEENGRGNFPPRFSGLQFPNYSSELNVNALELDDSALYLCASSSGTFTYGYTFGSGTRLTVV.

This chain connects TRBV12-3 or TRBV12-4 to TRBJ2-7; D perhaps matches TRBD2 (5 bases). The CDR3 length is 13 residues. The ends were cut back, 5 bases at V and 5 bases at J, with 13 bases in the middle. The CDR3, as DNA: TGTGCCAGCAGTGTCCGGGAAGTTGACGAGCAGTACTTC. This translates into CASSVREVDEQYF.

The rearrangement uses TRBV6-2 or TRBV6-3 and TRBJ1-1; 11 bases map to TRBD1. The V gene's germline CDR1 is MNHEY and CDR2 SVGEGT. CDR3 length: 17 amino acids. V shed 5 bases, J shed 1 base, and the junction held 9 bases outside the gene matches. CDR3 loop: CASSPGQGAPSNTEAFF. CDR3 in DNA: TGTGCCAGCAGTCCCGGACAGGGGGCTCCCTCGAACACTGAAGCTTTCTTT.

The chain links TRBV7-6 to TRBJ2-3, with a tentative D call TRBD1 (7 bases). V dropped 4 bases and J dropped 0 bases, with 11 bases sitting between them. The CDR3 is 15 residues long. Germline CDR1 SGHVS, CDR2 FNYEAQ. The CDR3 is CASSSTGTSTDTQYF. CDR3 bases: TGTGCCAGCAGCTCGACAGGGACTAGCACAGATACGCAGTATTTT.

CDR3: CASSRGQGGTQYF. In DNA form, the CDR3 reads TGTGCCAGCAGCCGAGGCCAAGGGGGGACCCAGTACTTC. The chain links TRBV4-2 to TRBJ2-5; tentative D call: TRBD1 (6 bases). Germline V gene lookup returns CDR1 LGHNA and CDR2 YNFKEQ. Trimming left V 4 bases short and J 7 bases short, with 13 bases between. This CDR3 comprises 13 residues.

The rearrangement links TRBV10-3 to TRBJ2-1; 7 nucleotides match TRBD1. The germline V gene encodes CDR1 ENHRY and CDR2 SYGVKD. Trimming at V came to 6 bases and at J to 7 bases, leaving 9 bases not matched to a gene. The CDR3 sequence is 14 residues long. CDR3 loop: CAISARAGGNEQFF. CDR3 in DNA: TGTGCCATCAGCGCCCGGGCAGGGGGAAATGAGCAGTTCTTC.

The chain couples TRBV6-5 to TRBJ2-5; 7 nucleotides match TRBD1. The CDR3 is made up of 13 amino acids. V shed 6 bases, J shed 5 bases, and the junction held 6 bases outside the gene matches. The germline gives CDR1 MNHEY, CDR2 SVGAGI. The CDR3 sequence is CASRQGILETQYF. In DNA form, the CDR3 reads TGTGCCAGCAGACAGGGGATTTTGGAGACCCAGTACTTC.

J is TRBJ2-2 and V is TRBV7-8, with D unclear. CDR3 length equals 15 residues. Germline values: CDR1 SGHVS, CDR2 FQNEAQ. V lost 5 bases and J lost 1, with 11 bases in between. The CDR3 is CASSAIRQNTGELFF. The CDR3 coding sequence is TGTGCCAGCAGCGCGATCCGACAGAACACCGGGGAGCTGTTTTTT.

The chain has TRBV28 and TRBJ1-1, with D uncertain. Germline CDR1 MDHEN, CDR2 SYDVKM. CDR3 length equals 14 residues. Trimming took 2 bases from V and 6 from J, leaving 13 bases between them. The CDR3 here is CASSLRVSYAEAFF. For the CDR3, the DNA is TGTGCCAGCAGTTTACGAGTATCTTATGCTGAAGCTTTCTTT.

This clone was recorded a few times. Here the CDR3 reads CASSLVGTGLRSPLHF. CDR3 DNA sequence: TGTGCCAGCAGCTTAGTCGGGACAGGGCTTCGGTCACCCCTCCACTTT. This chain uses TRBV7-2 with TRBJ1-6, with 9 bases matching TRBD1. This CDR3 has 16 residues. Germline trimming cut 1 base from V and 10 bases from J; bases unmatched to any gene: 8. Germline lookup yields CDR1 SGHTA and CDR2 FQGNSA.

The rearrangement links TRBV7-9 to TRBJ2-7; 7 nucleotides align to TRBD2. V lost 4 bases and J lost 6; bases outside the gene matches: 9. Per the germline V gene, CDR1 is SEHNR and CDR2 is FQNEAQ (reference sequence). The CDR3 loop spans 14 amino acids. The CDR3, as DNA: TGTGCCAGCAGCTCCGGGAGCGGGGTCCGCGAGCAGTACTTC. Translation: CASSSGSGVREQYF.

This clone was counted a single time. The CDR3 region has the DNA TGCAGCGTTGAGACGACAGGGGAGCAGTTCTTC. This sequence encodes CSVETTGEQFF. The chain joins TRBV29-1 to TRBJ2-1; 7 bases are shared with TRBD1. Germline V lookup: CDR1 SQVTM, CDR2 ANQGSEA. The CDR3 spans 11 residues. Trimming cost V 3 bases and J 10 bases; bases outside gene matches: 3.

This clone appeared a few times. J is TRBJ2-7 and V is TRBV2, with D maybe TRBD2 (6 bases). The CDR3 is 14 residues long. Deletions cut 3 bases from V and 7 bases from J, with 16 bases between. From germline, CDR1 is SNHLY and CDR2 FYNNEI. The CDR3 reads CASSETDSRGEQYF. In DNA, the CDR3 is TGTGCCAGCAGTGAGACGGACTCCCGGGGGGAGCAGTACTTC. Full variable domain (rest looked up from reference TRBV2 and TRBJ2-7): EPEVTQTPSHQVTQMGQEVILRCVPISNHLYFYWYRQILGQKVEFLVSFYNNEISEKSEIFDDQFSVERPDGSNFTLKIRSTKLEDSAMYFCASSETDSRGEQYFGPGTRLTVT.

The chain carries TRBV6-2 or TRBV6-3 and TRBJ1-5, with D perhaps matching TRBD1 (5 bases). The CDR3 is 19 residues long. V was clipped by 0 bases and J by 2 bases, with 20 bases between them. CDR1 and CDR2 (germline): MNHEY, SVGEGT. CDR3 loop: CASSYSRLGGDMGNQPQHF. In nucleotides, the CDR3 is TGTGCCAGCAGTTACTCGAGATTAGGAGGGGATATGGGCAATCAGCCCCAGCATTTT.

The chain uses TRBV11-2 and TRBJ2-3, with TRBD2 as a possible D gene (6 bases). This CDR3 comprises 14 residues. Trimming stripped 6 bases from V and 7 bases from J, with 17 bases between. Per the germline V gene, CDR1 is SGHAT and CDR2 is FQNNGV. In nucleotides, the CDR3 is TGTGCCAGCAGTTGGGACTCCTTAATAAATACGCAGTATTTT. Translation: CASSWDSLINTQYF.

V and J are TRBV29-1 and TRBJ1-1; 7 bases map to TRBD1. The CDR3 has 15 amino acids. V gave up 3 bases and J gave up 5 bases; unmatched junction bases: 12. The V gene's germline CDR1 is SQVTM and CDR2 ANQGSEA. This CDR3 is CSVDLGLQGRTEAFF. The CDR3 bases are TGCAGCGTTGATCTGGGTTTACAGGGGAGAACTGAAGCTTTCTTT. Drawing the rest from reference TRBV29-1 and TRBJ1-1, the complete variable domain is SAVISQKPSRDICQRGTSLTIQCQVDSQVTMMFWYRQQPGQSLTLIATANQGSEATYESGFVIDKFPISRPNLTFSTLTVSNMSPEDSSIYLCSVDLGLQGRTEAFFGQGTRLTVV.

To note about this clone: One end of the junction varies from germline; a read error may be responsible. The chain is built from TRBV7-2 and TRBJ2-7; the D gene is possibly TRBD2 (5 bases). This CDR3 has 15 amino acids. Germline CDR1 is SGHTA and CDR2 is FQGNSA. The DNA of the CDR3 is TGTGCCAGCAACTTAGCCGGGAACGATAACTACGAGCAGTACTTC. This gives the protein CASNLAGNDNYEQYF.